This record covers a single TCR beta chain. The data are from a study of technical replicates of blood from a few donors. CDR1 and CDR2 (germline): MNHNS, SASEGT. This CDR3 comprises 15 residues. V trimming: 7 bases; J trimming: 6 bases; junction bases outside the gene matches: 13. Some clones are missing from TCRdb's copy, which holds only in-frame ones; the method was immunoSEQ multiplex PCR. The data show tens of thousands of clones, with about 97% seen just once and about 0.2% held by the top ten. The chain combines TRBV6-1 with TRBJ2-7, with 9 bases identical to TRBD2. The source is a human donor in good health. The sample consisted of T cells isolated from PBMCs. The CDR3 loop is CASTLPGTSSGEQYF. The DNA for the CDR3 is TGTGCCAGCACCCTTCCAGGGACTAGCAGCGGCGAGCAGTACTTC.